Reported below is one TCR beta chain. Every contributor of samples was a Caucasian grown-up residing in Nashville, Tennessee. The data were taken from a study of shared clonotypes between healthy human individuals. The germline V gene has CDR1 SNHLY and CDR2 FYNNEI. V gave up 1 base and J gave up 6 bases, with 16 bases separating them. This CDR3 spans 16 amino acids. Measured with immunoSEQ multiplex PCR; TCRdb has only the in-frame clones, and not every one. Here the sample spans about 470,000 clones, around 79% being singletons. This TCR was recovered from a middle-aged woman in good health. Some clones in this sample may be carry-over from other donors' samples. This chain uses TRBV2 with TRBJ2-1; tentatively, D is TRBD2 (6 bases). Sequenced: PBMCs. CDR3 DNA: TGTGCCAGCAGTGAAGTGCGGGATCCTCGGAGCAATGAGCAGTTCTTC. It is translated as CASSEVRDPRSNEQFF. Using reference TRBV2 and TRBJ2-1 for the parts outside the CDR3, the full variable domain is EPEVTQTPSHQVTQMGQEVILRCVPISNHLYFYWYRQILGQKVEFLVSFYNNEISEKSEIFDDQFSVERPDGSNFTLKIRSTKLEDSAMYFCASSEVRDPRSNEQFFGPGTRLTVL.